The entry that follows covers one T cell receptor beta chain sequence. Its antigen is not identified. The data stem from a study of PD-L1 blockade in urothelial cancer. Study-level information: Starting in the mid-2010s, patients were given atezolizumab (1,200 mg intravenously every 3 weeks). T cell content in blood samples showed a median of about 140,000. Blood analysis was done at 3 weeks (second dose) and 6 weeks after treatment began.

Study-wide points: TCR clonality was measured in pretreatment peripheral blood. Clonality below the median predicted better survival.

Sequencing used immunoSEQ multiplex PCR; TCRdb keeps in-frame clones, though not all of them. The repertoire holds some 100,000 clones, with about nine tenths as singletons. Material: PBMCs, obtained around atezolizumab (anti-PD-L1) treatment. The receptor was derived from a woman aged 80 or over with urothelial cancer.

Here the CDR3 reads CASRSTSGSSYEQYF. The CDR3 DNA is TGTGCCAGCAGGTCGACTAGCGGAAGCTCCTACGAGCAGTACTTC. The V call is TRBV11-1, the J call TRBJ2-7; 9 bases align to TRBD2. This CDR3 comprises 15 residues. The germline CDR1 and CDR2 sequences are SGHAT and FQDESV (reference sequence). The J segment lost 0 bases and the V segment lost 6 bases, leaving 6 bases of the junction unmatched.